One and the same sample provided the 16 T cell receptor beta chains below, sequenced in a study of identical twins' blood T cells. From the 5' RACE reads, TCRdb called clonotypes with MiXCR, one entry per CDR3 protein. Altogether hundreds of thousands of distinct CDR3 sequences are present, roughly 28% being singletons, with the ten largest covering about 6%. Sequenced sample: PBMCs. These receptor sequences come from a woman aged 18-55 years in good health.

This chain links TRBV20-1 with TRBJ1-1, with D possibly matching TRBD1 (5 bases). The CDR3 runs to 11 residues. Per the germline V gene, CDR1 is DFQATT and CDR2 is SNEGSKA (reference sequence). Trimming shortened V by 3 bases and J by 13 bases, and 15 bases separated the two germline ends. This CDR3 reads CSASVKGRDFF. The CDR3 DNA reads TGCAGTGCTAGCGTAAAGGGGCGAGATTTCTTT.

This clonotype was detected only a few times. The chain employs TRBV18 and TRBJ2-3, with 9 positions matching TRBD2. This CDR3 contains 14 residues. Germline values: CDR1 KGHSH, CDR2 LQKENI. V lost 4 bases, J lost 5 bases, and 4 bases stayed unmatched. The CDR3 DNA reads TGTGCCAGCTCACGAATAGCGGGGGAAGATACGCAGTATTTT. It encodes CASSRIAGEDTQYF.

The J gene is TRBJ1-5, the V gene TRBV6-4; possible D gene TRBD1, 5 bases. Germline CDR1 is MRHNA and CDR2 is SNTAGT. This CDR3 region has 13 residues. Deletions cut 6 bases from V and 5 bases from J, with 11 bases between. Here the CDR3 reads CASSRESDQPQHF. Written as DNA, the CDR3 is TGTGCCAGCAGCAGGGAGTCGGATCAGCCCCAGCATTTT.

V is TRBV20-1 and J is TRBJ2-3; 7 nucleotides align to TRBD2. With 1 base clipped from V and 2 bases from J, the junction kept 3 bases outside the gene matches. The germline CDR1 and CDR2 sequences are DFQATT and SNEGSKA (reference sequence). The CDR3 is made up of 14 amino acids. This CDR3 reads CSARVSGNTDTQYF. The CDR3 DNA reads as TGCAGTGCTAGAGTCAGCGGGAACACAGATACGCAGTATTTT.

The rearrangement uses TRBV15 and TRBJ1-5, with D possibly matching TRBD1 (5 bases). CDR3 size: 14 residues. CDR1 and CDR2 from the germline V gene are LNHNV and YYDKDF (reference sequence). Trimming left V 5 bases short and J 4 bases short, with 12 bases between. The CDR3 here is CATSEGRSNQPQHF. CDR3 DNA sequence: TGTGCCACCAGCGAGGGACGGTCAAATCAGCCCCAGCATTTT.

The rearrangement uses TRBV6-5 and TRBJ1-6, with TRBD1 identical over 7 bases. The germline gives CDR1 MNHEY, CDR2 SVGAGI. Losses at the gene ends were 2 bases for V and 6 bases for J; bases not matched to a gene: 10. This CDR3 has 17 amino acids. The CDR3 region is CASSYRGIGGGNSPLHF. Here the CDR3 DNA reads TGTGCCAGCAGTTACCGGGGAATAGGGGGCGGTAATTCACCCCTCCACTTT.

Notes on this clonotype: Germline is not matched at one junction end, which may reflect a read error. The CDR3 region has the DNA TGTTCCAGCACTACATCCAATGAGCAGTTCTTC. It codes for CSSTTSNEQFF. This chain connects TRBV25-1 to TRBJ2-1, with D unresolved. The CDR3 has 11 amino acids. CDR1 is MGHDK and CDR2 is SYGVNS in the germline V gene. Complete variable domain (other parts from reference TRBV25-1 and TRBJ2-1): EADIYQTPRYLVIGTGKKITLECSQTMGHDKMYWYQQDPGMELHLIHYSYGVNSTEKGDLSSESTVSRIRTEHFPLTLESARPSHTSQYLCSSTTSNEQFFGPGTRLTVL.

CDR3 nucleotides: TGTGCCACCAGTGATCCTAGTACGGGAGACACAGTTGAGCAGTTCTTC. Its protein is CATSDPSTGDTVEQFF. The chain employs TRBV24-1 and TRBJ2-1; tentative D call: TRBD2 (6 bases). The CDR3 has 16 amino acids. The V gene's germline CDR1 is KGHDR and CDR2 SFDVKD. V dropped 3 bases and J dropped 9 bases, with 20 bases sitting between them.

Notes on this clonotype: This may be a read error: a much more frequent sequence differs by one nucleotide. This rearrangement joins TRBV29-1 to TRBJ1-2; no definite D call. Germline CDR1 and CDR2: SQVTM and ANQGSEA. CDR3 size: 14 residues. The CDR3 is CSVEDLGLNYGYSF. DNA of the CDR3: TGCAGCGTTGAAGATCTTGGGCTGAACTATGGCTACAGCTTC.

The CDR3 protein is CAISEPGRAATDTQYF. The CDR3 region has the DNA TGTGCCATCAGTGAACCCGGGCGAGCGGCAACAGATACGCAGTATTTT. This sequence joins TRBV10-3 and TRBJ2-3; a weak D match, TRBD2 (5 bases). The CDR3 sequence is 16 residues long. Germline-derived CDR1 and CDR2 are ENHRY and SYGVKD. V was clipped by 3 bases and J by 3 bases, with 16 bases between them.

In this sample, this clonotype turned up a few times. This chain uses TRBV6-1 with TRBJ1-5; no firm D call. CDR1 is MNHNS, CDR2 SASEGT, per germline. The CDR3 spans 16 residues. Trimming left V 0 bases short and J 3 bases short, with 12 bases between. CDR3 in DNA: TGTGCCAGCAGTGAAGCGCTGGGGTATCCCAATCAGCCCCAGCATTTT. Protein product: CASSEALGYPNQPQHF.

This clonotype was found a few times. The chain combines TRBV18 with TRBJ2-3; D possibly corresponds to TRBD2 (6 bases). The V end lost 4 bases, the J end lost 4 bases, and 21 bases lay between the germline ends. The CDR3 has 17 amino acids. CDR1 and CDR2 from the germline V gene are KGHSH and LQKENI. The DNA of the CDR3 is TGTGCCAGCTCACTGGAAGGGACGGGAGCTGGGCCAGATACGCAGTATTTT. Translating it yields CASSLEGTGAGPDTQYF.

This clonotype was observed at least ten times. The chain is built from TRBV29-1 and TRBJ2-1; D not certain. Trimming pared 0 bases from V and 0 bases from J, leaving 12 bases between. This CDR3 region has 16 residues. CDR1 is SQVTM, CDR2 ANQGSEA, per germline. The CDR3 protein is CSVEDPPASSYNEQFF. Here the CDR3 DNA reads TGCAGCGTTGAAGATCCCCCGGCGAGCTCCTACAATGAGCAGTTCTTC.

In its sample, this clonotype was seen many times. The chain carries TRBV7-9 and TRBJ2-7; D is uncertain. The CDR3 spans 14 residues. Germline lookup yields CDR1 SEHNR and CDR2 FQNEAQ (reference sequence). V lost 3 bases and J 3 bases, leaving 12 bases between the germline ends. In DNA, the CDR3 is TGTGCCAGCAGCTTGAATCCTGCAAACTACGAGCAGTACTTC. Protein: CASSLNPANYEQYF.

Note on this clonotype: Since a much larger clone is just one base distant, this may be a read error. V usage is TRBV12-3 or TRBV12-4 and J usage is TRBJ2-2; tentative D call: TRBD2 (6 bases). Trimming took 3 bases from V and 5 from J, leaving 13 bases between them. This CDR3 region has 15 residues. The CDR3 here is CASSFRHGGTGELFF. The DNA of the CDR3 is TGTGCCAGCAGTTTCAGGCATGGAGGGACCGGGGAGCTGTTTTTT.

This clonotype has only a few counts. J is TRBJ1-6 and V is TRBV28; 8 bases agree with TRBD1. Germline V gives CDR1 MDHEN, CDR2 SYDVKM. The trim removed 6 bases at V and 8 bases at J, leaving 12 bases unmatched. This CDR3 region has 16 residues. The CDR3, as DNA: TGTGCCAGCAGGCCCCTAGGACAGGGTGGGGATTCACCCCTCCACTTT. Its protein is CASRPLGQGGDSPLHF.